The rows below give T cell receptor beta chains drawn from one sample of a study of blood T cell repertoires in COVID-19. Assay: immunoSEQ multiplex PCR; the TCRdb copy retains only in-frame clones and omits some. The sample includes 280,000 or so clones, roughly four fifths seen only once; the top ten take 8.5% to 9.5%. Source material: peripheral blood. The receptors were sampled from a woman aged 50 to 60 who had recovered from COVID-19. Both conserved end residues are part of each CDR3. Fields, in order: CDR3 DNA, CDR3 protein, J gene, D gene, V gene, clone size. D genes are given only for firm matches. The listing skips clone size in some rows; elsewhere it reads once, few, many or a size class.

TGTGCCAGCAGCTTAGGAGGACAGTACAATGAGCAGTTCTTC | CASSLGGQYNEQFF | TRBJ2-1 | - | TRBV7-2 | -
TGCGCCAGCAGCCAACTAGCGGGTTATTACACAGATACGCAGTATTTT | CASSQLAGYYTDTQYF | TRBJ2-3 | TRBD2 | TRBV4-1 | -
TGCGCCAGCAGCAACCGGGCTAGCGGGACTAGCACAGATACGCAGTATTTT | CASSNRASGTSTDTQYF | TRBJ2-3 | TRBD2 | TRBV5-1 | -
TGCGCCAGCAGCCAACTAGCGGGAGAGGGGGGCGAGCAGTACTTC | CASSQLAGEGGEQYF | TRBJ2-7 | TRBD2 | TRBV4-3 | once
TGCGCCTCCCGTCGAACTAGCGGGAGTCTCGACAATGAGCAGTTCTTC | CASRRTSGSLDNEQFF | TRBJ2-1 | TRBD2 | TRBV5-1 | once
TGTGCCAGCAGCTTGGAGGGGGCGAATTCACCCCTCCACTTT | CASSLEGANSPLHF | TRBJ1-6 | TRBD1 | TRBV11-2 | -
TGCGCCAGCAGCTTGGTAGAGTCGCAGGATGAAAAACTGTTTTTT | CASSLVESQDEKLFF | TRBJ1-4 | - | TRBV5-1 | -
TGTGCCAGCAGCCAAGATAGGGGGGGACACGGACTTAACTATGGCTACACCTTC | CASSQDRGGHGLNYGYTF | TRBJ1-2 | - | TRBV3-1/TRBV3-2 | -
TGTGCCTGGAACTCACGAGACACCGGGGAGCTGTTTTTT | CAWNSRDTGELFF | TRBJ2-2 | - | TRBV30 | -
TGTGCCAGTAGTATAATGAGGAGCACTGAAGCTTTCTTT | CASSIMRSTEAFF | TRBJ1-1 | - | TRBV19 | -
TGTGCCAGCAGTTGGCTAGCGGGAGGAAACAATGAGCAGTTCTTC | CASSWLAGGNNEQFF | TRBJ2-1 | TRBD2 | TRBV6-2/TRBV6-3 | -
TGTGCCTGGAGTATATACTCCTATAATTCACCCCTCCACTTT | CAWSIYSYNSPLHF | TRBJ1-6 | - | TRBV30 | -
TGTGCCAGTAGTATCCGGGAAACTGGGGGCAACTACGAGCAGTACTTC | CASSIRETGGNYEQYF | TRBJ2-7 | - | TRBV19 | -
TGTGCCAGCAGCTCCCGAGAGTCCTACAATGAGCAGTTCTTC | CASSSRESYNEQFF | TRBJ2-1 | - | TRBV13 | -
TGTGCCAGCAGTGAATATTTGAGGCAGCCCCAGCATTTT | CASSEYLRQPQHF | TRBJ1-5 | - | TRBV2 | -
TGTGCCAGCAGTGGTTGGGGGGAGGCCAAAAACATTCAGTACTTC | CASSGWGEAKNIQYF | TRBJ2-4 | - | TRBV2 | -
TGTGCCAGCAGCCAAGATCGTTTGGGCGCTGATGAAAAACTGTTTTTT | CASSQDRLGADEKLFF | TRBJ1-4 | - | TRBV3-1/TRBV3-2 | few
TGTGCCAGTAGTCGGGACAGGGACCTCTACGAGCAGTACTTC | CASSRDRDLYEQYF | TRBJ2-7 | TRBD1 | TRBV19 | -
TGCAGTGCTAGTGGGGGGACAGGGGGCTTCTACGAGCAGTACTTC | CSASGGTGGFYEQYF | TRBJ2-7 | TRBD1 | TRBV20-1 | once
TGTGCCAGCAGTATAACTAATCAGCCCCAGCATTTT | CASSITNQPQHF | TRBJ1-5 | - | TRBV7-2 | -
TGCGCCAGCAGCTTGGAGCCTAGCGGGGGGGTGGAGACCCAGTACTTC | CASSLEPSGGVETQYF | TRBJ2-5 | TRBD2 | TRBV5-1 | -
TGTGCCAGCAGCTTGGTCCGCGGGGGGGCTGCAGATACGCAGTATTTT | CASSLVRGGAADTQYF | TRBJ2-3 | TRBD2 | TRBV5-4 | -
TGTGCCACCAGTCCCGGGACAGTAATTTATGGCTACACCTTC | CATSPGTVIYGYTF | TRBJ1-2 | TRBD1 | TRBV24-1 | -
TGTGCCAGCAGCGCATCCGGGACAGGGGTCGGCAATCAGCCCCAGCATTTT | CASSASGTGVGNQPQHF | TRBJ1-5 | TRBD1 | TRBV9 | -